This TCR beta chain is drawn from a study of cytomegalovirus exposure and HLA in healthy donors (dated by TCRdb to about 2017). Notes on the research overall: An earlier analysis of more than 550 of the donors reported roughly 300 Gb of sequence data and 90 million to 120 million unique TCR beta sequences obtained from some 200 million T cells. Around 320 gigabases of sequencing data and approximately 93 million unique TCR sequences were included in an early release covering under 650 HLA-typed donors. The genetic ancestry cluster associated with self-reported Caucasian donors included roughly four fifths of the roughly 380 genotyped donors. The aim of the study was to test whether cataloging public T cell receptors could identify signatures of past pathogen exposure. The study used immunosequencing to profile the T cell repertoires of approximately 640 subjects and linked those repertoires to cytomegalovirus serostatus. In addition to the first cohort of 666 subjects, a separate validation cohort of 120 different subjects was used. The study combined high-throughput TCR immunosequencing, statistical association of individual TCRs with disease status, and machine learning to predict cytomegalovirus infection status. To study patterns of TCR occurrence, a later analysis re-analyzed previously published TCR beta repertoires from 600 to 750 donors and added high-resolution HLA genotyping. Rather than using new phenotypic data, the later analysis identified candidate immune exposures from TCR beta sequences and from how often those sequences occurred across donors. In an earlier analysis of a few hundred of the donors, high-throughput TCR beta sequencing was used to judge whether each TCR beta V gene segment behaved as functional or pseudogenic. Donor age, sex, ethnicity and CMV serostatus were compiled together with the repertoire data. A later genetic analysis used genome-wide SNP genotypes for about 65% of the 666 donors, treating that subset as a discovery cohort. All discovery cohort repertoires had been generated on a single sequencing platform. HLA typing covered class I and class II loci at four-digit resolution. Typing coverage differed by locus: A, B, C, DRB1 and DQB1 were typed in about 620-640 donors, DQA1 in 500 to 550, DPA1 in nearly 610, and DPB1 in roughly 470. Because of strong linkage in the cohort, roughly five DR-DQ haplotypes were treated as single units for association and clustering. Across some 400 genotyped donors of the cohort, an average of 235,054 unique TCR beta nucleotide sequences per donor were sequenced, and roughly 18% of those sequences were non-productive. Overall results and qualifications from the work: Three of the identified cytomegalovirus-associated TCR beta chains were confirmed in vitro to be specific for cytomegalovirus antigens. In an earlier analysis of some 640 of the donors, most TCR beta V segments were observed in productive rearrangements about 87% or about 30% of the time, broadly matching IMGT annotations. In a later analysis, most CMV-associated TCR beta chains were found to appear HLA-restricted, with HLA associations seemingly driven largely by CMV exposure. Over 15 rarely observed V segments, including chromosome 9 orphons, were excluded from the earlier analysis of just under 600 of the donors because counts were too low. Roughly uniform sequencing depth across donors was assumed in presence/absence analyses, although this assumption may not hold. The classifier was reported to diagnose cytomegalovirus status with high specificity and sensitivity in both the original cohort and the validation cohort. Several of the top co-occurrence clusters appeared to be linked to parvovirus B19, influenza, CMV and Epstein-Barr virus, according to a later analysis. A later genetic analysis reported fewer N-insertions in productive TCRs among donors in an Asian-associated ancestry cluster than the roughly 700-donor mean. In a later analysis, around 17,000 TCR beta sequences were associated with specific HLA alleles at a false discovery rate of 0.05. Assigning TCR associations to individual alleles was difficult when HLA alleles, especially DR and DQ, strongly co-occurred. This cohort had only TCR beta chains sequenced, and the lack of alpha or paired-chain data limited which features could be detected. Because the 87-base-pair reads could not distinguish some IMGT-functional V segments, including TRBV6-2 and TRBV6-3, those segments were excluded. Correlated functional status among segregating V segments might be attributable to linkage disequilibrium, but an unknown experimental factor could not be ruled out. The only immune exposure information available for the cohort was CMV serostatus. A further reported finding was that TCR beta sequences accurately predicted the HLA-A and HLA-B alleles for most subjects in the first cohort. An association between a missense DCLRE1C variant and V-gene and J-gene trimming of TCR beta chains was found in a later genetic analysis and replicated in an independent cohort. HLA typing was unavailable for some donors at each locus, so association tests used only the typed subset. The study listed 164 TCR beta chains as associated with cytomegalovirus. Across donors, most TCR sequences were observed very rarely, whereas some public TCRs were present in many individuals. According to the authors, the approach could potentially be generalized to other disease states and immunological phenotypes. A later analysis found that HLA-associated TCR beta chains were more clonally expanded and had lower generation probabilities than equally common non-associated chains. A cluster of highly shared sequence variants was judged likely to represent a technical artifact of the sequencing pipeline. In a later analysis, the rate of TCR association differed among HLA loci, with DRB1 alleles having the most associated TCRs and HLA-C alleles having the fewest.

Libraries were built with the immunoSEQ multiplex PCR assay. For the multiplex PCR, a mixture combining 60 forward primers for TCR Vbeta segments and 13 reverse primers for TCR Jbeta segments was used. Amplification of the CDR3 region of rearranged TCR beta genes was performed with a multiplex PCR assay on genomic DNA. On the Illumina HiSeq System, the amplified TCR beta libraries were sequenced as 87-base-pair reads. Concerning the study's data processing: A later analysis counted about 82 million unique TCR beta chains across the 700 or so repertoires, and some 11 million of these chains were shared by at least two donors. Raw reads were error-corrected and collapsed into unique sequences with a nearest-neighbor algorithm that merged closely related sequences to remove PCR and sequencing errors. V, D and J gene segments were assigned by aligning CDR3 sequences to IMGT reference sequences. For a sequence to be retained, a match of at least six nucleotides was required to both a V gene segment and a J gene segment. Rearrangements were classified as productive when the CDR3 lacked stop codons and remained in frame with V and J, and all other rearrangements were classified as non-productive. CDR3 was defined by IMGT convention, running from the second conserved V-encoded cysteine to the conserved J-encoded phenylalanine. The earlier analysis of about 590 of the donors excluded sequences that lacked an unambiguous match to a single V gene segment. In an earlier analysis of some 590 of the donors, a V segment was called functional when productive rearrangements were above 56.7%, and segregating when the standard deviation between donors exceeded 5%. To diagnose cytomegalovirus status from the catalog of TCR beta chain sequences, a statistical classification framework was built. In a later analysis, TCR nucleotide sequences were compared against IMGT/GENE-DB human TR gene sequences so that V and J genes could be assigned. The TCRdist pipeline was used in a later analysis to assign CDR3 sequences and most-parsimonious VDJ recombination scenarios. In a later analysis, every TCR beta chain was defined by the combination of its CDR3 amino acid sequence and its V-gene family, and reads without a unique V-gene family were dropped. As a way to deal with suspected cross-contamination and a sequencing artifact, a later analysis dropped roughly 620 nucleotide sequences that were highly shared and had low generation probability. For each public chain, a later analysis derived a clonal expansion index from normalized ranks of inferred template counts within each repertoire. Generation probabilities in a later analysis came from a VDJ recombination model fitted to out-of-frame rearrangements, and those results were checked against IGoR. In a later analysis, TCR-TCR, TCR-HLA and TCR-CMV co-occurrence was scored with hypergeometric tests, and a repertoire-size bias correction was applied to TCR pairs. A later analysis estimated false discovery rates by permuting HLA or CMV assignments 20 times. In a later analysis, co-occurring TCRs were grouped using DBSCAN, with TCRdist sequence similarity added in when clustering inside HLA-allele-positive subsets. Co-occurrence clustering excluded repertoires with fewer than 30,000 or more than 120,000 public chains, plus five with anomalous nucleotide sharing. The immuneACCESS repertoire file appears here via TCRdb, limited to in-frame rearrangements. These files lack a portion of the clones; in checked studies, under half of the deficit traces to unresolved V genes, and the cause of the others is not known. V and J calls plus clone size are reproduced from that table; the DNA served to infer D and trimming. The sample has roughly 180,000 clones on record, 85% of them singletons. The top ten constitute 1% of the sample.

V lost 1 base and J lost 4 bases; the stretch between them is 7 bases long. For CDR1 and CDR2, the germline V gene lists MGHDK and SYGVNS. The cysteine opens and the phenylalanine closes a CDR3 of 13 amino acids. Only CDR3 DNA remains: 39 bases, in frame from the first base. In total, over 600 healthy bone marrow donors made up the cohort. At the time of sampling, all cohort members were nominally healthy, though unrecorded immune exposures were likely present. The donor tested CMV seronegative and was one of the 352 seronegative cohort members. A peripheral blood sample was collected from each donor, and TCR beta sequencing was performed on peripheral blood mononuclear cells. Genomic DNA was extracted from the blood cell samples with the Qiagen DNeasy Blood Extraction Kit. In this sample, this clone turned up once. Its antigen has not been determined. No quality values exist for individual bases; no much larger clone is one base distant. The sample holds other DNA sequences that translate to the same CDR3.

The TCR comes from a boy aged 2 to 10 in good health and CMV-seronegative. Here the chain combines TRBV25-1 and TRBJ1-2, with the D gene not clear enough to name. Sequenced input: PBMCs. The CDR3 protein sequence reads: CASSESGFYGYTF. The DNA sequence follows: TGTGCCAGCAGTGAATCGGGATTCTATGGCTACACCTTC.